The next 3 T cell receptor beta chains were all read from a single sample in a study of blood T cell repertoires in COVID-19. Sequenced by immunoSEQ multiplex PCR; TCRdb stores in-frame clones only, minus some. The sample yields about 310,000 clones, nearly 90% seen once. Source material: peripheral blood. Receptors were obtained from a middle-aged woman with COVID-19, enrolled during active disease.

The chain uses TRBV18 and TRBJ2-5; 7 nucleotides align to TRBD2. The CDR3 is 15 residues long. V gave up 2 bases and J gave up 5 bases; unmatched junction bases: 8. The germline V gene encodes CDR1 KGHSH and CDR2 LQKENI. The CDR3 loop is CASSPLGGSSETQYF. DNA of the CDR3: TGTGCCAGCTCACCATTGGGGGGGAGTTCCGAGACCCAGTACTTC.

The CDR3 spells CASTPDRQNEETQYF. For the CDR3, the DNA is TGTGCCAGCACCCCCGACAGGCAAAACGAAGAGACCCAGTACTTC. This rearrangement joins TRBV27 to TRBJ2-5, with D possibly TRBD1 on 6 matching bases. The germline CDR1 and CDR2 sequences are MNHEY and SMNVEV (reference sequence). This CDR3 region has 15 residues. V lost 7 bases and J 3 bases, leaving 18 bases between the germline ends.

This chain connects TRBV7-8 to TRBJ2-3; 9 positions agree with TRBD2. Germline V gene lookup returns CDR1 SGHVS and CDR2 FQNEAQ. V was pared by 5 bases and J by 7 bases, with 16 bases of the junction left unmatched. The CDR3 has 17 amino acids. In DNA form, the CDR3 reads TGTGCCAGCAGCCCAGCCAGACTAGCGGCGGTTTCGAATACGCAGTATTTT. This sequence encodes CASSPARLAAVSNTQYF.